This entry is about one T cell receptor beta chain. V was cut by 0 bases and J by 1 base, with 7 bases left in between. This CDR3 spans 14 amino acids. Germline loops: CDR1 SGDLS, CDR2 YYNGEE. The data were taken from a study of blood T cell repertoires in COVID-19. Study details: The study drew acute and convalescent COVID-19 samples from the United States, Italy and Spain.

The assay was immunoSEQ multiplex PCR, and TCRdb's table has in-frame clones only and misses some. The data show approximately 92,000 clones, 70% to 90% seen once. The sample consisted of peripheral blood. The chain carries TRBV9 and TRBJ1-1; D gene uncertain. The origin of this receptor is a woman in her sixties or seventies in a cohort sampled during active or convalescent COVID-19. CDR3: CASSVVGENTEAFF. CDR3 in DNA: TGTGCCAGCAGCGTAGTGGGAGAGAACACTGAAGCTTTCTTT. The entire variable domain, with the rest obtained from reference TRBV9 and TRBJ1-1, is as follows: DSGVTQTPKHLITATGQRVTLRCSPRSGDLSVYWYQQSLDQGLQFLIQYYNGEERAKGNILERFSAQQFPDLHSELNLSSLELGDSALYFCASSVVGENTEAFFGQGTRLTVV.